This TCR beta chain was recovered during a study of shared clonotypes between healthy human individuals. General study findings and limits: Among non-shared clonotypes, generation probabilities were lower than among those shared by all four donors.

The repertoire was sequenced with immunoSEQ multiplex PCR; TCRdb's copy has only in-frame clones and lacks some. The data hold a few hundred thousand clones, with less than 75% observed a single time. In regard to this clone: Its antigen is unidentified.

The CDR3 loop spans 16 amino acids. Trimming removed 1 base at V and 0 bases at J, with 9 bases between. Germline-derived CDR1 and CDR2 are MNHNS and SASEGT. A CD45RA-negative memory subset and a CD45RA+ naive subset were separated from the CD4+ cells. Sequencing was done on a sample of memory CD4+ T cells sorted from blood. Subset specified: CD45RA-negative fraction. The sequence was obtained from a man aged 25 to 40 in good health. V and J are TRBV6-1 and TRBJ1-4, with D possibly being TRBD1 (5 bases). CDR3 sequence reads: CASSEGGLATNEKLFF. CDR3 DNA: TGTGCCAGCAGTGAAGGGGGACTAGCAACTAATGAAAAACTGTTTTTT.